These T cell receptor beta chains were read from a single sample in a study of molecular identifiers for immune sequencing clone quantification. TCRdb called the PCR reads again in MiXCR, with one record for every CDR3 protein. The profile covers about 40,000 distinct CDR3 sequences, with approximately 17% appearing a single time and over 6% taken by the ten largest. The sequencing input was naive CD8+ T cells from blood, with Jurkat cell RNA spiked in. These receptors came from a human donor in good health. Some libraries in this study had Jurkat cell RNA spiked in. Both conserved end residues are part of each CDR3. The order of the fields is CDR3 length, V gene, clone size, D gene, J gene, CDR3 protein, CDR3 DNA. D genes are given only for firm matches. The size entry is marked missing in some rows and otherwise reads once, few, many or a size class.

>13|TRBV5-6|many|.|TRBJ2-5
CASRTANEETQYF
TGTGCCAGTCGGACAGCGAATGAAGAGACCCAGTACTTC
>15|TRBV15|few|TRBD2|TRBJ2-2
CATRAAGADTGELFF
TGTGCCACCAGGGCAGCGGGAGCGGACACCGGGGAGCTGTTTTTT
>15|TRBV12-3/TRBV12-4|many|.|TRBJ1-1
CASSLWFTGDTEAFF
TGTGCCAGCAGTTTATGGTTTACAGGAGACACTGAAGCTTTCTTT
>13|TRBV4-3|.|.|TRBJ2-7
CASNQVAGYEQYF
TGCGCCAGCAACCAAGTTGCCGGGTACGAGCAGTACTTC
>13|TRBV3-1|many|.|TRBJ2-1
CASSQAPKNEQFF
TGTGCCAGCAGCCAAGCCCCGAAGAATGAGCAGTTCTTC
>12|TRBV7-9|.|.|TRBJ2-4
CASSGTWDIQYF
TGTGCCAGCAGCGGCACTTGGGACATTCAGTACTTC
>15|TRBV5-1|many|.|TRBJ1-4
CASSQGPSPGEKLFF
TGCGCCAGCAGCCAAGGACCGAGTCCGGGTGAAAAACTGTTTTTT
>15|TRBV15|many|.|TRBJ2-5
CATSRDSGQLETQYF
TGTGCCACCAGCAGAGATTCGGGGCAGTTAGAGACCCAGTACTTC
>14|TRBV4-1|many|TRBD2|TRBJ2-7
CASRNIAGSYEQYF
TGCGCCAGCAGGAACATAGCGGGAAGCTACGAGCAGTACTTC
>14|TRBV3-1|few|.|TRBJ2-2
CASSQEMNTGELFF
TGTGCCAGCAGCCAAGAAATGAACACCGGGGAGCTGTTTTTT
>15|TRBV6-5|few|TRBD2|TRBJ2-7
CASRTGLAGSYEQYF
TGTGCCAGCAGAACCGGACTAGCGGGTTCCTACGAGCAGTACTTC
>11|TRBV6-5|many|.|TRBJ1-5
CASSFGGAQHF
TGTGCCAGCAGTTTCGGGGGGGCCCAGCATTTT
>12|TRBV27|many|.|TRBJ2-3
CATFREPDTQYF
TGTGCCACCTTTCGCGAGCCAGATACGCAGTATTTT
>16|TRBV15|.|TRBD2|TRBJ2-7
CATSRPLAGVNYEQYF
TGTGCCACCAGCAGGCCTCTTGCGGGAGTTAACTACGAGCAGTACTTC
>14|TRBV28|many|.|TRBJ1-5
CASSFRGSNQPQHF
TGTGCCAGCAGTTTCAGGGGAAGCAATCAGCCCCAGCATTTT
>15|TRBV6-1|.|.|TRBJ1-6
CASSEAQGFYVPLHF
TGTGCCAGCAGTGAAGCGCAGGGATTCTATGTACCCCTCCACTTT
>12|TRBV7-9|many|.|TRBJ1-5
CASSLGAKPQHF
TGTGCCAGCAGTCTGGGGGCAAAGCCCCAGCATTTT
>13|TRBV6-2/TRBV6-3|.|.|TRBJ1-4
CASRDATNEKLFF
TGTGCCAGCAGAGACGCAACTAATGAAAAACTGTTTTTT
>18|TRBV7-6|many|TRBD1|TRBJ2-2
CASSQPAGQGLDTGELFF
TGTGCCAGCAGCCAACCCGCGGGACAGGGCCTTGACACCGGGGAGCTGTTTTTT
>16|TRBV7-2|many|.|TRBJ1-6
CASSLETAFRDSPLHF
TGTGCCAGCAGCTTAGAAACGGCATTCAGGGATTCACCCCTCCACTTT
>15|TRBV4-3|many|.|TRBJ2-1
CASSQDSDPRNEQFF
TGCGCCAGCAGCCAAGATTCGGACCCTCGGAATGAGCAGTTCTTC
>15|TRBV9|many|.|TRBJ1-5
CASSPGPLSNQPQHF
TGTGCCAGCAGCCCGGGACCCCTAAGCAATCAGCCCCAGCATTTT
>14|TRBV19|few|.|TRBJ2-7
CASSMVGAHYEQYF
TGTGCCAGTAGTATGGTAGGGGCCCACTACGAGCAGTACTTC
>14|TRBV7-8|many|.|TRBJ1-5
CASSLGGGHQPQHF
TGTGCCAGCAGCTTAGGAGGGGGGCATCAGCCCCAGCATTTT
>15|TRBV14|medium-sized|TRBD1|TRBJ2-7
CASSHPGQGRLEQYF
TGTGCCAGCAGCCACCCGGGACAGGGCCGCCTCGAGCAGTACTTC
>14|TRBV7-9|many|.|TRBJ2-1
CASSFSQPTNEQFF
TGTGCCAGCAGCTTTTCACAGCCGACCAATGAGCAGTTCTTC
>16|TRBV27|.|TRBD2|TRBJ2-3
CASSPWTSGRPDTQYF
TGTGCCAGCAGTCCGTGGACTAGCGGGAGGCCAGATACGCAGTATTTT
>14|TRBV27|many|.|TRBJ1-5
CASSSTGPNQPQHF
TGTGCCAGCAGTTCGACAGGTCCCAATCAGCCCCAGCATTTT
>15|TRBV28|.|.|TRBJ2-7
CASSLSLQGSDERYF
TGTGCCAGCAGTTTATCTTTACAGGGTTCCGACGAGCGGTACTTC
>16|TRBV11-2|.|TRBD1|TRBJ2-7
CASSLGRTGGWYEQYF
TGTGCCAGCAGCTTAGGACGGACAGGGGGTTGGTACGAGCAGTACTTC
>14|TRBV13|few|TRBD1|TRBJ1-3
CASSQGGPGNTIYF
TGTGCCAGCAGCCAAGGGGGCCCAGGAAACACCATATATTTT
>15|TRBV9|many|.|TRBJ2-2
CASKASTANTGELFF
TGTGCCAGCAAAGCTAGCACCGCGAACACCGGGGAGCTGTTTTTT
>14|TRBV28|few|TRBD1|TRBJ2-7
CASSPIGTAAEQYF
TGTGCCAGCAGTCCCATAGGGACAGCAGCCGAGCAGTACTTC
>15|TRBV7-2|.|.|TRBJ2-2
CASSLVWQGRGELFF
TGTGCCAGCAGCTTAGTATGGCAGGGGAGGGGGGAGCTGTTTTTT
>13|TRBV7-9|.|.|TRBJ1-1
CASSLPGRTTAFF
TGTGCCAGCAGCTTACCCGGACGGACCACGGCTTTCTTT
>12|TRBV29-1|many|.|TRBJ2-2
CSVGGGNGELFF
TGCAGCGTTGGAGGAGGGAACGGGGAGCTGTTTTTT
>15|TRBV4-3|many|TRBD2|TRBJ2-1
CASSSRLAGGGEQFF
TGCGCCAGCAGTTCAAGACTAGCGGGAGGCGGGGAGCAGTTCTTC
>18|TRBV4-3|many|TRBD2|TRBJ2-1
CASSQDPPGTSGRGEQFF
TGCGCCAGCAGCCAAGACCCTCCCGGGACTAGCGGGAGAGGTGAGCAGTTCTTC
>12|TRBV29-1|few|.|TRBJ2-7
CSVSQGSYEQYF
TGCAGCGTTTCACAGGGTTCCTACGAGCAGTACTTC
>13|TRBV28|.|.|TRBJ2-3
CASRGVSTDTQYF
TGTGCCAGCAGGGGGGTCAGCACAGATACGCAGTATTTT
>14|TRBV2|many|.|TRBJ2-1
CATKTGDVTSRQFF
TGTGCCACGAAGACAGGAGACGTTACAAGTCGGCAGTTCTTC
>13|TRBV15|few|.|TRBJ2-7
CATSSTGFHEQYF
TGTGCCACCAGCAGCACAGGGTTCCACGAGCAGTACTTC
>14|TRBV29-1|.|.|TRBJ1-2
CSVEDRHREEGYTF
TGCAGCGTTGAAGATCGTCACAGGGAGGAAGGCTACACCTTC
>17|TRBV12-3/TRBV12-4|.|TRBD2|TRBJ2-2
CASSPGTGTSGSGELFF
TGTGCCAGCAGCCCCGGCACCGGGACTAGCGGGAGTGGGGAGCTGTTTTTT
>12|TRBV5-4|.|.|TRBJ2-1
CASSWGSSPRFF
TGTGCCAGCAGCTGGGGTAGCAGCCCCCGGTTCTTC